This TCR beta chain derives from a study of blood T cell repertoires in COVID-19. Trimming stripped 4 bases from V and 4 bases from J, with 14 bases between. Germline-derived CDR1 and CDR2 are MNHEY and SVGAGI. The CDR3 consists of 16 residues. Clones were sequenced by immunoSEQ multiplex PCR, and TCRdb holds only the in-frame ones, with some missing. The sample lists 300,000 to 400,000 clones; approximately 90% were seen once. The chain links TRBV6-5 to TRBJ1-6; D ambiguous. The clonotype originates from a woman in her 30s with acute COVID-19. Sequencing used PBMCs or T cells enriched from blood (not recorded which). The CDR3 nucleotides read TGTGCCAGCAGTTCGGGTCAAGGAGGGTATAATTCACCCCTCCACTTT. It translates to CASSSGQGGYNSPLHF.